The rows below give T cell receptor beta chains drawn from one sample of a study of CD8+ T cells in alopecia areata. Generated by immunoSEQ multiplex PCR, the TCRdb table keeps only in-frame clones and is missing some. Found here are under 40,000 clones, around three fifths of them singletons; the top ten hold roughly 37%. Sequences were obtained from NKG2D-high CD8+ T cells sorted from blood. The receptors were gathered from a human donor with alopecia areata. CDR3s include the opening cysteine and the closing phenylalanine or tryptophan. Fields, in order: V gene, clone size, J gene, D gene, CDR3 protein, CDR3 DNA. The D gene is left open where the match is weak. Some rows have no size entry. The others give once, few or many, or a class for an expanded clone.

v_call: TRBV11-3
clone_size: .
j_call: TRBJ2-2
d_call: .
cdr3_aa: CASSPLSTGELFF
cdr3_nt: TGTGCCAGCAGCCCCCTCAGCACCGGGGAGCTGTTTTTT

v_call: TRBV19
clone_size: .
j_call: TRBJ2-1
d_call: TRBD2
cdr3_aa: CASSRLLTSGGRDEQFF
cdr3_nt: TGTGCCAGTAGTAGACTGTTGACTAGCGGGGGTAGGGATGAGCAGTTCTTC

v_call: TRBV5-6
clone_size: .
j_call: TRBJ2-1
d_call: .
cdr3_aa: CASSWASGNNEQFF
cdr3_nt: TGTGCCAGCAGCTGGGCGAGCGGCAACAATGAGCAGTTCTTC

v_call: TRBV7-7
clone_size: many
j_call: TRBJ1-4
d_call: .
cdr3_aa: CASSLSPGVDEKLFF
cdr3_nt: TGTGCCAGCAGCTTGAGTCCGGGAGTAGACGAAAAACTGTTTTTT

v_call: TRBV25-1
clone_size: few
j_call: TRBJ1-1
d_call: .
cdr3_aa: CASSRGGYTEAFF
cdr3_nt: TGTGCCAGCAGCAGGGGTGGGTACACTGAAGCTTTCTTT

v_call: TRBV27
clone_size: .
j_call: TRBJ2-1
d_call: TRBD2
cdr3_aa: CASSLSKGTSVYNEQFF
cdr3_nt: TGTGCCAGCAGTTTATCGAAAGGGACTAGCGTTTACAATGAGCAGTTCTTC

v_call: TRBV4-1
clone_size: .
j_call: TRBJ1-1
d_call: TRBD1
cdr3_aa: CASSEGTGSNTEAFF
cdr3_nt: TGCGCCAGCAGCGAGGGGACAGGATCGAACACTGAAGCTTTCTTT

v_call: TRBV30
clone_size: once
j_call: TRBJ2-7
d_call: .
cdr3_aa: CAWGDTSASWEQYF
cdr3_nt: TGTGCCTGGGGTGATACAAGCGCCTCTTGGGAGCAGTACTTC

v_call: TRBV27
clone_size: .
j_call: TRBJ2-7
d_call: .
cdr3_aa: CASSLSESYEQYF
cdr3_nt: TGTGCCAGCAGTTTATCGGAGTCCTACGAGCAGTACTTC

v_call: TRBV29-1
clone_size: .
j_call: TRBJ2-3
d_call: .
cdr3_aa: CSVGARTGTSTDTQYF
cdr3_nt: TGCAGCGTTGGGGCCAGAACCGGGACTAGCACAGATACGCAGTATTTT